These 20 T cell receptor beta chains originate from one sample sequenced in a study of blood T cell repertoires in COVID-19. TCRdb keeps only in-frame clones here, not all; method: immunoSEQ multiplex PCR. The sample has about 300,000 clones; around 88% are singletons. Sample: peripheral blood. These TCRs come from a woman aged 25 to 45 with COVID-19, enrolled during active disease.

V usage is TRBV28 and J usage is TRBJ2-2, with a weak D call TRBD2 (6 bases). V lost 5 bases and J lost 5, with 9 bases in between. Germline V gene sequence: CDR1 MDHEN, CDR2 SYDVKM. The CDR3 length is 13 residues. The DNA for the CDR3 is TGTGCCAGCAGTATCGGGGGAACCGGGGAGCTGTTTTTT. Protein sequence: CASSIGGTGELFF.

This clone is a singleton in its sample. The V and J genes are TRBV7-3 and TRBJ2-1, with D possibly matching TRBD1 (5 bases). V lost 3 bases and J lost 8, with 11 bases in between. Looked up from germline, CDR1 is SGHTA and CDR2 is FQGTGA. CDR3 size: 13 residues. The CDR3 loop is CASSLGPVDEQFF. DNA of the CDR3: TGTGCCAGCAGCTTGGGGCCGGTTGATGAGCAGTTCTTC.

This clone has only one observation. This chain joins TRBV6-1 and TRBJ2-6; no definite D call. Germline V lookup: CDR1 MNHNS, CDR2 SASEGT. Deletions cut 2 bases from V and 1 base from J, with 9 bases between. The CDR3 is 16 amino acids. CDR3 protein: CASSESPLSGANVLTF. The CDR3, as DNA: TGTGCCAGCAGTGAATCCCCACTGTCTGGGGCCAACGTCCTGACTTTC.

In this sample, this clone turned up a few times. The chain combines TRBV5-1 with TRBJ2-5, with D uncertain. The CDR3 spans 14 residues. Germline lookup yields CDR1 SGHRS and CDR2 YFSETQ. V was pared by 0 bases and J by 2 bases, with 8 bases between. CDR3 DNA sequence: TGCGCCAGCAGCTTGGTGACGGGTCAAGAGACCCAGTACTTC. It specifies CASSLVTGQETQYF.

V usage is TRBV7-2 and J usage is TRBJ1-5, with D possibly matching TRBD1 (5 bases). The V end lost 5 bases, the J end lost 1 base, and 9 bases lay between the germline ends. CDR1 is SGHTA and CDR2 is FQGNSA in the germline V gene. This CDR3 is 14 amino acids long. The CDR3 reads CASSGDRSNQPQHF. The CDR3 DNA follows: TGTGCCAGCAGCGGCGACAGAAGCAATCAGCCCCAGCATTTT. The full variable domain, its missing parts supplied by reference TRBV7-2 and TRBJ1-5, is GAGVSQSPSNKVTEKGKDVELRCDPISGHTALYWYRQSLGQGLEFLIYFQGNSAPDKSGLPSDRFSAERTGGSVSTLTIQRTQQEDSAVYLCASSGDRSNQPQHFGDGTRLSIL.

The chain employs TRBV2 and TRBJ2-3, with D possibly matching TRBD2 (6 bases). From germline, CDR1 is SNHLY and CDR2 FYNNEI. The CDR3 contains 15 residues. V shed 2 bases and J shed 10 bases, with 19 bases lying between them. DNA for the CDR3: TGTGCCAGCAGTGAAAGGGGACTCCGTTCGGCTCCGCAGTATTTT. Translation: CASSERGLRSAPQYF.

This rearrangement joins TRBV5-4 to TRBJ1-1; D may be TRBD1 (5 bases). The CDR3 spans 12 residues. Germline CDR1 reads SGHNT; CDR2 reads YYREEE (reference sequence). V was clipped by 4 bases and J by 6 bases, with 10 bases between them. The CDR3 region has the DNA TGTGCCAGCAGCCAAGACAGCGCTGAAGCTTTCTTT. As protein: CASSQDSAEAFF.

This chain links TRBV9 with TRBJ1-6, with a weak D call TRBD1 (5 bases). The CDR3 totals 13 residues. Per germline, CDR1 SGDLS and CDR2 YYNGEE. Trimming took 3 bases from V and 7 from J, leaving 8 bases between them. CDR3 coding DNA: TGTGCCAGCAGCGCGGACATGAATTCACCCCTCCACTTT. Amino acids: CASSADMNSPLHF.

The chain uses TRBV5-4 and TRBJ2-7; 14 bases agree with TRBD2. J lost 5 bases, V lost 0 bases, and 4 bases had no gene match. The CDR3 sequence is 16 residues long. In germline, CDR1 is SGHNT, CDR2 YYREEE (reference sequence). The CDR3 loop is CASSLGLAGGPHEQYF. The CDR3 nucleotides are TGTGCCAGCAGCTTGGGACTAGCGGGGGGGCCCCACGAGCAGTACTTC.

The chain employs TRBV29-1 and TRBJ1-1; D gene ambiguous. Germline V gene lookup returns CDR1 SQVTM and CDR2 ANQGSEA. The V end lost 3 bases, the J end lost 3 bases, and 17 bases lay between the germline ends. The CDR3 is 15 amino acids. This CDR3 is CSVEGIGVGDTEAFF. The CDR3 DNA reads TGCAGCGTTGAGGGTATCGGGGTCGGTGACACTGAAGCTTTCTTT.

The chain carries TRBV28 and TRBJ1-2; D possibly corresponds to TRBD1 (6 bases). V was shortened by 2 bases and J by 8 bases, with 12 bases between the two germline ends. Germline assignment: CDR1 MDHEN and CDR2 SYDVKM. CDR3 length: 13 amino acids. The CDR3 loop is CASSLNQGRGYTF. In nucleotides, the CDR3 is TGTGCCAGCAGTTTAAATCAGGGGCGGGGCTACACCTTC.

The rearrangement uses TRBV5-1 and TRBJ1-5; the D is unclear. Trimming stripped 0 bases from V and 5 bases from J, with 15 bases between. Germline V CDR1 and CDR2: SGHRS, YFSETQ. This CDR3 is built from 16 residues. The CDR3 loop is CASSLDPGRSDQPQHF. Written as DNA, the CDR3 is TGCGCCAGCAGCTTGGATCCGGGAAGGTCTGATCAGCCCCAGCATTTT.

Only a few counts were recorded for this clone. The V and J genes are TRBV29-1 and TRBJ1-3; weak D call: TRBD1 (6 bases). The germline V gene encodes CDR1 SQVTM and CDR2 ANQGSEA. The CDR3 loop spans 16 amino acids. V was trimmed by 1 base and J by 3 bases, leaving 16 bases between them. The CDR3 nucleotides read TGCAGCGTTGAAGGGGACCAACAGGGTGTTGGAAACACCATATATTTT. Amino acids: CSVEGDQQGVGNTIYF.

This clone is a singleton in its sample. This rearrangement joins TRBV7-2 to TRBJ2-7; D might be TRBD1 (6 bases). This CDR3 has 16 residues. Trimming left V 2 bases short and J 0 bases short, with 14 bases between. Germline V gene data show CDR1 as SGHTA and CDR2 as FQGNSA. Here the CDR3 reads CASSLSGQGSSYEQYV. DNA of the CDR3: TGTGCCAGCAGCTTATCTGGGCAGGGGAGCTCCTACGAGCAGTACGTC.

The chain recombines TRBV5-4 with TRBJ2-3; possibly TRBD2 for D (5 bases). Germline V gene data show CDR1 as SGHNT and CDR2 as YYREEE (reference sequence). Trimming shortened V by 3 bases and J by 2 bases, and 16 bases separated the two germline ends. The CDR3 totals 16 residues. The CDR3 region is CASSSGLMRTTDTQYF. Here the CDR3 DNA reads TGTGCCAGCAGCTCGGGATTGATGAGAACCACAGATACGCAGTATTTT.

This clone showed up just once. The chain employs TRBV4-2 and TRBJ1-2; 11 nucleotides align to TRBD1. V shed 5 bases, J shed 6 bases, and the junction held 8 bases outside the gene matches. Germline CDR1 reads LGHNA; CDR2 reads YNFKEQ. The CDR3 is 15 amino acids. CDR3 nucleotides: TGTGCCAGCAGCGAAAATGGACAGGGGGCGCATGGCTACACCTTC. Amino acid sequence: CASSENGQGAHGYTF.

The rearrangement links TRBV30 to TRBJ2-2; D is possibly TRBD2 (5 bases). Germline lookup yields CDR1 GTSNPN and CDR2 SVGIG (reference sequence). Trimming took 0 bases from V and 5 from J, leaving 7 bases between them. The CDR3 consists of 13 residues. The CDR3 spells CAWSVGKTGELFF. DNA of the CDR3: TGTGCCTGGAGTGTCGGGAAGACCGGGGAGCTGTTTTTT.

Relative to its sample, this clone is medium-sized (0.01 to 0.1%). The chain has TRBV6-4 and TRBJ1-2; weak D call: TRBD1 (6 bases). The CDR3 is 14 residues long. Trimming removed 3 bases at V and 6 bases at J, with 14 bases between. Germline values: CDR1 MRHNA, CDR2 SNTAGT. CDR3 DNA sequence: TGTGCCAGCAGTGAGGGTGCAGGGGAGAATGGCTACACCTTC. Its protein is CASSEGAGENGYTF.

The rearrangement joins TRBV19 to TRBJ1-1; 8 bases fit TRBD1. The CDR3 covers 13 residues. The ends lost 5 bases at V and 5 bases at J; junction bases unmatched: 4. The germline V gene encodes CDR1 LNHDA and CDR2 SQIVND (reference sequence). The CDR3, as DNA: TGTGCCAGTAGTGACAGGGGTGGTACTGAAGCTTTCTTT. Its translation is CASSDRGGTEAFF.

The rearrangement uses TRBV19 and TRBJ2-1, with 9 nucleotides matching TRBD2. Germline V lookup: CDR1 LNHDA, CDR2 SQIVND (reference sequence). Trimming at V came to 7 bases and at J to 16 bases, leaving 14 bases not matched to a gene. The CDR3 consists of 13 residues. The CDR3 here is CASTGTTGTSYFF. The CDR3 nucleotides read TGTGCCAGTACCGGGACCACCGGGACTAGCTACTTCTTC.